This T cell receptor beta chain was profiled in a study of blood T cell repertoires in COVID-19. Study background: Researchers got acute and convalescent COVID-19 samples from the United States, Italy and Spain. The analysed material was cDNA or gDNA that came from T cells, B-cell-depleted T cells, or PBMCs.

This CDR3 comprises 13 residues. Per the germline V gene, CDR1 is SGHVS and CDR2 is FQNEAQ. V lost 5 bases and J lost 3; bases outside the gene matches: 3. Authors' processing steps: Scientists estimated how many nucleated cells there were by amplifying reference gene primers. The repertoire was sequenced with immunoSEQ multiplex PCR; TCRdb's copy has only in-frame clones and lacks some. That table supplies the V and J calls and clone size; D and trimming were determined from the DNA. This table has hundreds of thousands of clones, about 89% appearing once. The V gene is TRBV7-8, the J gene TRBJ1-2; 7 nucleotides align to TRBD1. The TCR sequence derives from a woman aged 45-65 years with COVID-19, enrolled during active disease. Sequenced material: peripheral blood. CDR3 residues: CASSRDSYYGYTF. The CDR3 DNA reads TGTGCCAGCAGCCGGGACAGCTACTATGGCTACACCTTC.